The 18 T cell receptor beta chains below were found in one sample sequenced in a study of CD8 T cells in Susac syndrome. Random-hexamer reverse transcription was applied to roughly 0.5 to 1 ug RNA. TCRdb reanalysed the immunoSEQ multiplex PCR reads using MiXCR and keeps one entry per CDR3 protein. This table holds more than 150,000 distinct CDR3 sequences, roughly 95% found once. Sequencing was carried out using CD4+ T cells from PBMCs. The receptors were gathered from a human donor with Susac syndrome.

The gene calls are TRBV27 and TRBJ1-1; weak D call: TRBD1 (5 bases). Looked up from germline, CDR1 is MNHEY and CDR2 is SMNVEV (reference sequence). This CDR3 has 12 amino acids. Trimming took 9 bases from V and 1 from J, leaving 9 bases between them. Here the CDR3 reads CASIGQNTEAFF. For the CDR3, the DNA is TGTGCCAGTATAGGACAGAACACTGAAGCTTTCTTT.

J is TRBJ2-6 and V is TRBV28, with D maybe TRBD1 (6 bases). The CDR3 totals 15 residues. Deletions cut 5 bases from V and 2 bases from J, with 10 bases between. From germline, CDR1 is MDHEN and CDR2 SYDVKM. The CDR3, as DNA: TGTGCCAGCAGTGCCTCAGGGGCTGGGGCCAACGTCCTGACTTTC. Its translation: CASSASGAGANVLTF.

The gene calls are TRBV30 and TRBJ2-5; 7 bases align to TRBD1. Per the germline V gene, CDR1 is GTSNPN and CDR2 is SVGIG (reference sequence). Trimming at V came to 3 bases and at J to 4 bases, leaving 2 bases not matched to a gene. There are 12 residues in the CDR3. CDR3 DNA: TGTGCCTGGAGCGCAGGGGGAGAGACCCAGTACTTC. Amino acids: CAWSAGGETQYF.

V gene TRBV5-1 combines with J gene TRBJ2-7; TRBD1 is a possible D gene (5 bases). Trimming removed 0 bases from V and 7 bases from J, with 11 bases in between. Germline values: CDR1 SGHRS, CDR2 YFSETQ. This CDR3 is 13 amino acids long. CDR3 in amino acids: CASSLGVGREQYV. The DNA of the CDR3 is TGCGCCAGCAGCTTGGGCGTGGGGCGGGAGCAGTACGTC.

The chain combines TRBV20-1 with TRBJ1-1, with no clear D. The CDR3 is 14 amino acids. In germline, CDR1 is DFQATT, CDR2 SNEGSKA (reference sequence). Deletions cut 1 base from V and 4 bases from J, with 13 bases between. The chain's CDR3 is CSARARRNFTEAFF. The CDR3 region has the DNA TGCAGTGCTAGAGCAAGACGGAACTTCACTGAAGCTTTCTTT.

The rearrangement joins TRBV6-2 or TRBV6-3 to TRBJ2-6, with a weak D call TRBD2 (5 bases). The V end lost 8 bases, the J end lost 2 bases, and 13 bases lay between the germline ends. Germline CDR1 reads MNHEY; CDR2 reads SVGEGT. The CDR3 covers 15 residues. CDR3 coding DNA: TGTGCCAGCGATGAGGGAGCCGCTGGGGCCAACGTCCTGACTTTC. Protein product: CASDEGAAGANVLTF.

The rearrangement joins TRBV20-1 to TRBJ1-4; 8 bases agree with TRBD1. The CDR3 consists of 14 residues. CDR1 DFQATT and CDR2 SNEGSKA come from the germline V gene (reference sequence). The trim removed 2 bases at V and 5 bases at J, leaving 4 bases unmatched. The CDR3 is CSARRTGGNEKLFF. The CDR3 DNA reads TGCAGTGCTAGACGAACAGGGGGGAATGAAAAACTGTTTTTT.

The rearrangement uses TRBV20-1 and TRBJ2-3; tentative D call: TRBD2 (5 bases). V shed 6 bases and J shed 2 bases, with 15 bases lying between them. This CDR3 has 14 residues. Germline values: CDR1 DFQATT, CDR2 SNEGSKA (reference sequence). CDR3: CSAVASANTDTQYF. The CDR3 coding sequence is TGCAGTGCAGTAGCGTCTGCCAACACAGATACGCAGTATTTT.

The chain recombines TRBV3-1 with TRBJ2-1; TRBD1 might be the D (5 bases). Germline V gene sequence: CDR1 LGHDT, CDR2 YNNKEL (reference sequence). Trimming removed 4 bases from V and 12 bases from J, with 13 bases in between. The CDR3 length is 12 residues. In DNA, the CDR3 is TGTGCCAGCAGCCTAAGGGATAGGGGGCAGTTCTTC. It specifies CASSLRDRGQFF.

The rearrangement uses TRBV16 and TRBJ2-7, with TRBD1 identical over 9 bases. V dropped 1 base and J dropped 0; count of bases not matched to a gene: 10. The CDR3 runs to 18 residues. Germline CDR1 is KGHSY and CDR2 is FQNENV. Here the CDR3 reads CASSQFRDREPLSYEQYV. Written as DNA, the CDR3 is TGTGCCAGCAGCCAATTCCGGGACAGGGAACCTCTCTCCTACGAGCAGTACGTC.

CDR3 residues: CASSVRDSWPQHF. The DNA of the CDR3 is TGTGCCAGCAGCGTCCGGGACAGCTGGCCCCAGCATTTT. The V gene is TRBV3-1, the J gene TRBJ1-5; TRBD1 aligns across 7 bases. J lost 9 bases, V lost 5 bases, and 7 bases had no gene match. This CDR3 region has 13 residues. The germline V gene encodes CDR1 LGHDT and CDR2 YNNKEL (reference sequence).

The V and J genes are TRBV6-6 and TRBJ1-6; perhaps TRBD1 as D (6 bases). The CDR3 has 14 amino acids. Germline V gives CDR1 MNHNY, CDR2 SVGAGI (reference sequence). V lost 7 bases and J lost 14, with 21 bases in between. The DNA of the CDR3 is TGTGCCAGCATCATGGACAGCACCTCCTTATCCCTCCACTTT. Its protein is CASIMDSTSLSLHF.

This clonotype was picked up one time. This chain links TRBV7-2 with TRBJ2-5; no reliable D call. In germline, CDR1 is SGHTA, CDR2 FQGNSA. This CDR3 spans 14 amino acids. Trimming removed 1 base at V and 3 bases at J, with 9 bases between. CDR3 sequence (DNA): TGTGCCAGCAGCTTAGTAGGATCTAAAGAGACCCAGTACTTC. It specifies CASSLVGSKETQYF.

The V gene is TRBV30, the J gene TRBJ2-1; unclear D gene. The CDR3 sequence is 11 residues long. The germline gives CDR1 GTSNPN, CDR2 SVGIG (reference sequence). The V gene lost 3 bases and the J gene lost 4 bases, with 4 bases spanning the gap. CDR3 coding DNA: TGTGCCTGGAGAGAATACAATGAGCAGTTCTTC. It specifies CAWREYNEQFF. Combining the CDR3 with reference TRBV30 and TRBJ2-1 gives the whole variable domain SQTIHQWPATLVQPVGSPLSLECTVEGTSNPNLYWYRQAAGRGLQLLFYSVGIGQISSEVPQNLSASRPQDRQFILSSKKLLLSDSGFYLCAWREYNEQFFGPGTRLTVL.

The chain is built from TRBV28 and TRBJ1-1, with TRBD1 identical over 8 bases. CDR3 length: 17 amino acids. In germline, CDR1 is MDHEN, CDR2 SYDVKM. The trim removed 3 bases at V and 0 bases at J, leaving 9 bases unmatched. CDR3 residues: CASSLTGAMGLNTEAFF. As DNA, the CDR3 is TGTGCCAGCAGTTTGACAGGGGCAATGGGGTTGAACACTGAAGCTTTCTTT. The whole variable domain, filled in from reference TRBV28 and TRBJ1-1, reads DVKVTQSSRYLVKRTGEKVFLECVQDMDHENMFWYRQDPGLGLRLIYFSYDVKMKEKGDIPEGYSVSREKKERFSLILESASTNQTSMYLCASSLTGAMGLNTEAFFGQGTRLTVV.

The genes are TRBV6-2 or TRBV6-3 and TRBJ2-3; D may be TRBD2 (5 bases). V lost 7 bases to trimming and J lost 9 bases, with 11 bases between them. Germline CDR1 MNHEY, CDR2 SVGEGT. The CDR3 spans 11 residues. The CDR3 DNA reads as TGTGCCAGCACGTCCGGGGTGACGCAGTATTTT. This codes for CASTSGVTQYF.

The CDR3 DNA follows: TGCGCCAGCAGCCCACAGGGGGCAAGCACTGAAGCTTTCTTT. It is translated as CASSPQGASTEAFF. The gene calls are TRBV5-1 and TRBJ1-1, with 9 bases matching TRBD1. The CDR3 totals 14 residues. Germline CDR1 reads SGHRS; CDR2 reads YFSETQ. Trimming cost V 4 bases and J 4 bases; bases outside gene matches: 5.

The rearrangement joins TRBV11-2 to TRBJ2-1; maybe TRBD1 (6 bases). Trimming removed 8 bases from V and 10 bases from J, with 15 bases in between. The CDR3 is made up of 12 amino acids. CDR1 and CDR2 from the germline V gene are SGHAT and FQNNGV. CDR3 in DNA: TGTGCCAGCGGACCGAGACAGGTAGAGCAGTTCTTC. Translating it yields CASGPRQVEQFF.